This T cell receptor beta chain was recorded in a study of molecular identifiers for immune sequencing clone quantification. Whole-study results and caveats: Reportedly, one cell's Jurkat TCR RNA was detected within 1,100,000 naive CD8 cells.

In germline, CDR1 is LGHDT, CDR2 YNNKEL (reference sequence). The CDR3 totals 15 residues. Trimming took off 3 bases at V and 6 bases at J, with 18 bases between the two ends. One entry per CDR3 protein, called by TCRdb with MiXCR from the PCR reads. The sample lists a few hundred thousand distinct CDR3 sequences, around 23% occurring once. This clonotype appeared a few times. Its specificity is unknown. This chain joins TRBV3-1 and TRBJ2-7; no reliable D call. This receptor was obtained from a human donor in good health. Some libraries in this study had Jurkat cell RNA spiked in. The sample comprised naive CD8+ T cells from blood, with Jurkat cell RNA spiked in. Subset indicated: FACS-sorted CD8+CD4-CCR7+CD45RA+ naive T cells. The DNA of the CDR3 is TGTGCCAGCAGCCACCCCTTCCGGGTGGATGCCGAGCAGTACTTC. Protein: CASSHPFRVDAEQYF.